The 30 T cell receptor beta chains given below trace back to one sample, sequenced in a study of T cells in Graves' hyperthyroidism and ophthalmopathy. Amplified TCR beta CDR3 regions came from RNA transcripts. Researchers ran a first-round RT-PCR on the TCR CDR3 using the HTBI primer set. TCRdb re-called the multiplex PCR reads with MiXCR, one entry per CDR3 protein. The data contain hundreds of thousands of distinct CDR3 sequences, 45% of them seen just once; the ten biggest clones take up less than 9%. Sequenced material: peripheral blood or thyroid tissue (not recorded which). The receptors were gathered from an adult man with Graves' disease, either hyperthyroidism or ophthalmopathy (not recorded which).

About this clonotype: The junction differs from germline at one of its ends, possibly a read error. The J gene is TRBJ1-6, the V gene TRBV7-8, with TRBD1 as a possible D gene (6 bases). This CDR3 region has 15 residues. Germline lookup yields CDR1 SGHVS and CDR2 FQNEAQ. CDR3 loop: CASSQPGHINSPLHF. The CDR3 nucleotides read TGCGCCAGCAGCCAACCGGGACACATTAATTCACCCCTCCACTTT.

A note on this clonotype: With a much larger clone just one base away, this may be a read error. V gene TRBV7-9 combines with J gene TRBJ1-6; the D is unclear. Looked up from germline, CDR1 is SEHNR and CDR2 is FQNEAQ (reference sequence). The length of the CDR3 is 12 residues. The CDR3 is CAGSLSFSPLHF. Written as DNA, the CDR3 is TGTGCCGGCAGCTTATCTTTTTCACCCCTCCACTTT. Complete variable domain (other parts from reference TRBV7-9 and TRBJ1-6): DTGVSQNPRHKITKRGQNVTFRCDPISEHNRLYWYRQTLGQGPEFLTYFQNEAQLEKSRLLSDRFSAERPKGSFSTLEIQRTEQGDSAMYLCAGSLSFSPLHFGNGTRLTVT.

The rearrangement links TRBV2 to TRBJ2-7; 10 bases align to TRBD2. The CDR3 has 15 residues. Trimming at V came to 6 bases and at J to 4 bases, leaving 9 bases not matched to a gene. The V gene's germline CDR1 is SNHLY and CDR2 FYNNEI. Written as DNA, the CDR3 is TGTGCCAGCAGCCCGAGCGGGGGGGCCGGGTACGAGCAGTACTTC. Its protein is CASSPSGGAGYEQYF. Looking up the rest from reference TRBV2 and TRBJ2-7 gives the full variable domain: EPEVTQTPSHQVTQMGQEVILRCVPISNHLYFYWYRQILGQKVEFLVSFYNNEISEKSEIFDDQFSVERPDGSNFTLKIRSTKLEDSAMYFCASSPSGGAGYEQYFGPGTRLTVT.

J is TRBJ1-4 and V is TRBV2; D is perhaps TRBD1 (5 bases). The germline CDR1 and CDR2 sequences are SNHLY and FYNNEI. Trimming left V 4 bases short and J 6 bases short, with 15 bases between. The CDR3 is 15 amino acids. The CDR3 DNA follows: TGTGCCAGCAGTGCTACGACGGGGACGGATGAAAAACTGTTTTTT. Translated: CASSATTGTDEKLFF.

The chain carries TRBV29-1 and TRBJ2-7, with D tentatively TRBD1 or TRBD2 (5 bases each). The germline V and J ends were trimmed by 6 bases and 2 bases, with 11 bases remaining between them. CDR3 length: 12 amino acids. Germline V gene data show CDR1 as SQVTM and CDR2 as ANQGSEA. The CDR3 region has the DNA TGCAGCGTGTTCCGGGGCCCCTACGAGCAGTACTTC. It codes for CSVFRGPYEQYF.

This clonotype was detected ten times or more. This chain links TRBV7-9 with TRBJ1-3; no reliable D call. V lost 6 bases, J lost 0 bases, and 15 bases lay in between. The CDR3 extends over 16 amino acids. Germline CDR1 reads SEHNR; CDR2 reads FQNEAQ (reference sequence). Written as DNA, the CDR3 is TGTGCCAGCAGGAGCCACAAGGGTGACTCTGGAAACACCATATATTTT. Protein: CASRSHKGDSGNTIYF. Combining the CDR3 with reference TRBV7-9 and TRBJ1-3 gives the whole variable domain DTGVSQNPRHKITKRGQNVTFRCDPISEHNRLYWYRQTLGQGPEFLTYFQNEAQLEKSRLLSDRFSAERPKGSFSTLEIQRTEQGDSAMYLCASRSHKGDSGNTIYFGEGSWLTVV.

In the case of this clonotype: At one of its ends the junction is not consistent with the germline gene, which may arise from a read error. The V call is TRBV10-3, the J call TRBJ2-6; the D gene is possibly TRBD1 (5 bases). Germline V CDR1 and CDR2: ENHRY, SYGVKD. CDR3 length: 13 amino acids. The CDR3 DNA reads TGTGCCATCAGTGAGTCGACCAGGGATCGTGAAGCTTTC. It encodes CAISESTRDREAF.

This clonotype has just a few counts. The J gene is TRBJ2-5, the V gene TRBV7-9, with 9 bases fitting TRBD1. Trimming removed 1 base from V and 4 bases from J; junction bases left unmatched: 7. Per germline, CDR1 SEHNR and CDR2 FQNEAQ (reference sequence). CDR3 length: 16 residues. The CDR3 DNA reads TGTGCCAGCAGCTTAGATGGACAGGGGATTAGAGAGACCCAGTACTTC. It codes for CASSLDGQGIRETQYF.

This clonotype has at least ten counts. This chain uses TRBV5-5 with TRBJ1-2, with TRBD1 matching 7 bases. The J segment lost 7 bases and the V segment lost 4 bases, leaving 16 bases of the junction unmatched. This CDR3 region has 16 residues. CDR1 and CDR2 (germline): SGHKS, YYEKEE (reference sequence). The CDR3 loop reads CASSPALQQGSGGYTF. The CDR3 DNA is TGTGCCAGCAGCCCAGCGTTACAACAGGGGTCCGGTGGCTACACCTTC. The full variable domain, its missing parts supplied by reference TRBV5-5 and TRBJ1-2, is DAGVTQSPTHLIKTRGQQVTLRCSPISGHKSVSWYQQVLGQGPQFIFQYYEKEERGRGNFPDRFSARQFPNYSSELNVNALLLGDSALYLCASSPALQQGSGGYTFGSGTRLTVV.

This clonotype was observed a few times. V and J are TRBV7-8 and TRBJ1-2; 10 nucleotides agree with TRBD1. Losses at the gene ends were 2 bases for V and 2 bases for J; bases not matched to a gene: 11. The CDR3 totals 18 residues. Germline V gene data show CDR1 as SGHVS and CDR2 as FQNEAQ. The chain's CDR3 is CASSLFFSLDRGNYGYTF. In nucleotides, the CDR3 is TGTGCCAGCAGCTTATTTTTCTCCTTGGACAGGGGGAACTATGGCTACACCTTC.

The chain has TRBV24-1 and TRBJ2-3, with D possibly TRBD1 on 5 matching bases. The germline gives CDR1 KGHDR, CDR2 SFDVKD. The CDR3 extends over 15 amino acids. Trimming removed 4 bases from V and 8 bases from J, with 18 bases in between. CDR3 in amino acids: CATSEGQGYLGTQYF. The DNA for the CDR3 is TGTGCCACCAGTGAGGGGCAAGGTTATCTTGGTACGCAGTATTTT.

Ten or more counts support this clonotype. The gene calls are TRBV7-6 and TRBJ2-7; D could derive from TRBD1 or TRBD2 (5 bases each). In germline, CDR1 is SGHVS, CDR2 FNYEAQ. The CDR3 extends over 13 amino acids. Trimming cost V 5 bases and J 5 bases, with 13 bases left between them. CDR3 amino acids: CASSRDPTDEQYF. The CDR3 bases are TGTGCCAGCAGCCGGGACCCAACGGACGAGCAGTACTTC.

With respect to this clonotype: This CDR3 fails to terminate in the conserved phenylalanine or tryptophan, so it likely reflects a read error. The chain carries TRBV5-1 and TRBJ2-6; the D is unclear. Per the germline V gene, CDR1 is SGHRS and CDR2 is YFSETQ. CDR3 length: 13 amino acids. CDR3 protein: CASSLAGANVLTP. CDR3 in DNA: TGTGCCAGCAGCCTAGCTGGGGCCAACGTCCTGACTCCA.

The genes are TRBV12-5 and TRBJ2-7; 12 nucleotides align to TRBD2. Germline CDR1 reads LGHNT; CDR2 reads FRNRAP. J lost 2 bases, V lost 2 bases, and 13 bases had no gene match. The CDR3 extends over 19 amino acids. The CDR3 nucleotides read TGTGCTAGTGGTTTGATCGTACGTGGCAGACTAGCGGGGGCCTACGAGCAGTACTTC. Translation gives CASGLIVRGRLAGAYEQYF.

The CDR3 bases are TGTGCCAGTAGTACTCTGATGTTACATGGTGCCAATCAGCCCCAGCATTTT. Its protein is CASSTLMLHGANQPQHF. The J gene is TRBJ1-5, the V gene TRBV19; the D is unclear. This CDR3 is 17 amino acids long. The V end was cut by 4 bases, the J end by 3 bases, with 19 bases between. Germline CDR1 reads LNHDA; CDR2 reads SQIVND (reference sequence).

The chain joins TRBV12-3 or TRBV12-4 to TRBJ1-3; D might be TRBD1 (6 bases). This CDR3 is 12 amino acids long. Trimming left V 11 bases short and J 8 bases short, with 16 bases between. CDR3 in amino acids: CASGQGPYTIYF. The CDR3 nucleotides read TGTGCCTCGGGGCAGGGGCCCTACACCATATATTTT.

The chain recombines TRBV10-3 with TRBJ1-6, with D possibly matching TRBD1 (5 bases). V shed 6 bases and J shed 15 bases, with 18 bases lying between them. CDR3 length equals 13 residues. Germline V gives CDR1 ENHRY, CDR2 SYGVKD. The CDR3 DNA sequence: TGTGCCATCAGGCGAGTCGGGGACCCAGGCCTCCACTTT. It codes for CAIRRVGDPGLHF.

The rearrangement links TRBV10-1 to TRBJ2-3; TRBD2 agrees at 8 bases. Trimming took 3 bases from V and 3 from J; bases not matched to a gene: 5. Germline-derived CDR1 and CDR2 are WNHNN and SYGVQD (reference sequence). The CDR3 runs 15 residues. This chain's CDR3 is CASSEAGERTDTQYF. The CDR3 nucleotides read TGCGCCAGCAGTGAAGCGGGGGAGAGGACAGATACGCAGTATTTT.

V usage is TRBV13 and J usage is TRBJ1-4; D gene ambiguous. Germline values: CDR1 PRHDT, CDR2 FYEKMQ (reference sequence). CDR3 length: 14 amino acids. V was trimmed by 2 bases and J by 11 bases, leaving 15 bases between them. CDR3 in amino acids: CASSLRAFGGKLFF. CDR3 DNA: TGTGCCAGCAGCTTAAGGGCGTTTGGAGGGAAACTGTTTTTT.

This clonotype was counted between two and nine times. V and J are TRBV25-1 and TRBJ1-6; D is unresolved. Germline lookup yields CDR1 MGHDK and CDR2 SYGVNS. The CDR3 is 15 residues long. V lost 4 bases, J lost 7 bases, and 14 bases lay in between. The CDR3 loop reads CASSASTDRNSPLHF. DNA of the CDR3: TGTGCCAGCAGTGCTAGTACGGACCGGAATTCACCCCTCCACTTT.

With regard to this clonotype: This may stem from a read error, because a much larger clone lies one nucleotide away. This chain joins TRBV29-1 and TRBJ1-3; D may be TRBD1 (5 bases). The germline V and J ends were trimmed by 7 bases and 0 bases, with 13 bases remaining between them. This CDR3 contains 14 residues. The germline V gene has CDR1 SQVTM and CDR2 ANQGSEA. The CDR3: CSGRAGTSGNTIYF. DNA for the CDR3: TGCAGCGGTAGGGCAGGGACCTCTGGAAACACCATATATTTT.

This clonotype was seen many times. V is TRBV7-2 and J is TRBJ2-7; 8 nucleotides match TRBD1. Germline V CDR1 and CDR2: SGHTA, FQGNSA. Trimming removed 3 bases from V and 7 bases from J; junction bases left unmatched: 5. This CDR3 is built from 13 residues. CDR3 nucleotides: TGTGCCAGCAGCTTGGACAGGGCGAGAGAGCAGTACTTC. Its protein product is CASSLDRAREQYF.

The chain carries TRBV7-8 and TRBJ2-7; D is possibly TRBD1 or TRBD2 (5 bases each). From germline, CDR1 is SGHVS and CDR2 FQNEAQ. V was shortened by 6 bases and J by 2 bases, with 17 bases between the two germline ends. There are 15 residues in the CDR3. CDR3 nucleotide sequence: TGTGCCAGCAGTCCCCTCCGGGACGGAGCCTACGAGCAGTACTTC. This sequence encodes CASSPLRDGAYEQYF.

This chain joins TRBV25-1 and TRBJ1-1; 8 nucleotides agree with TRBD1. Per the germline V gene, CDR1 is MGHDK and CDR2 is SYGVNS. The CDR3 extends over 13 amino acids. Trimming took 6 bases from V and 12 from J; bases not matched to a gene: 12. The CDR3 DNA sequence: TGTGCCAGCAGCAAAACAGGGGGACTCCTCCCTTTCTTT. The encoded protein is CASSKTGGLLPFF.

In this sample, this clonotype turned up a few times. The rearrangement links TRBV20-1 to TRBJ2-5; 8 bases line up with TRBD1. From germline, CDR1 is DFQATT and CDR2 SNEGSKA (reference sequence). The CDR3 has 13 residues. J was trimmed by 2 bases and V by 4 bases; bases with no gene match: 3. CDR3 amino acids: CSATRTGQETQYF. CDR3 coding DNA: TGCAGTGCTACCCGGACAGGGCAAGAGACCCAGTACTTC.

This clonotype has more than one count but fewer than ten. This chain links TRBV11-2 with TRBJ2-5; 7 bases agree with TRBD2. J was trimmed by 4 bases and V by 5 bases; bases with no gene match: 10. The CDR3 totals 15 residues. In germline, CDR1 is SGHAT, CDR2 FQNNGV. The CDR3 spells CASSQVRAGTETQYF. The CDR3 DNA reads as TGTGCCAGCAGCCAAGTACGAGCGGGAACAGAGACCCAGTACTTC.

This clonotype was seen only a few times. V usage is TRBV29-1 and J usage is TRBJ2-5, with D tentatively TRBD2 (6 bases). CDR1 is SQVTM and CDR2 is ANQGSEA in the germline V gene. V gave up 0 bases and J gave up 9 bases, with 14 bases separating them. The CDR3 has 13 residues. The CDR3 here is CSVEEAEGQPQYF. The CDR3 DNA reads TGCAGCGTTGAAGAGGCGGAGGGGCAGCCCCAGTACTTC.

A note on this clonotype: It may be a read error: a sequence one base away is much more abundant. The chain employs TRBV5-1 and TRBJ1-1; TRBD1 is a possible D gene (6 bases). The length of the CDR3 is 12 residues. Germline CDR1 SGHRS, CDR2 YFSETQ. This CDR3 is CANSSQGREAFF. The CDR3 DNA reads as TGCGCCAACAGCTCCCAGGGGAGGGAAGCTTTCTTT.

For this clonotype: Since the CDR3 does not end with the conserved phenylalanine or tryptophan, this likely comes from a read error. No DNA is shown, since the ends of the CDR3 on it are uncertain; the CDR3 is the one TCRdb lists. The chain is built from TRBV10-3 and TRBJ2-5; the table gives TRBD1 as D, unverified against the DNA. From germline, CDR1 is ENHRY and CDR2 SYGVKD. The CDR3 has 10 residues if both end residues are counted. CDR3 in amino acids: CATARDSQNT.

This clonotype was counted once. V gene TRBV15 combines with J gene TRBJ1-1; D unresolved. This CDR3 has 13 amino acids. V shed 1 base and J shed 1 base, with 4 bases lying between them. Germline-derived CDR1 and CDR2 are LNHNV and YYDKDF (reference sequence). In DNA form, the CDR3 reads TGTGCCACCAGCAGAGCAGAGAACACTGAAGCTTTCTTT. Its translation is CATSRAENTEAFF.